Included here is one T cell receptor (beta chain) sequence, with context. Its target is not known. The read stops 3 residues short of the end of the CDR3; the missing end is completed from the germline J gene. Trimming left V 0 bases short and J 8 bases short, with 13 bases between. The CDR3 runs to 14 residues. Per the germline V gene, CDR1 is DFQATT and CDR2 is SNEGSKA (reference sequence). Profiled with immunoSEQ multiplex PCR; TCRdb holds only in-frame clones, not every one. Its table records fewer than 15,000 clones. The sample is drawn from a study of T cells in women clearing cervical HPV infection. Study-level findings and limits: Repertoire richness, not evenness, was significantly elevated in CIN3+ cases versus controls.

This receptor was obtained from a woman aged 18 to 75 with a cervical HPV16 infection that either progressed to CIN3+ or cleared (not recorded which). Material for sequencing was blood buffy coat. The genes are TRBV20-1 and TRBJ1-4; D gene unclear. The CDR3 spells CSARDLRRAEKLFF. The sequenced CDR3 bases are TGCAGTGCTAGAGATCTGAGAAGGGCAGAAAAA.